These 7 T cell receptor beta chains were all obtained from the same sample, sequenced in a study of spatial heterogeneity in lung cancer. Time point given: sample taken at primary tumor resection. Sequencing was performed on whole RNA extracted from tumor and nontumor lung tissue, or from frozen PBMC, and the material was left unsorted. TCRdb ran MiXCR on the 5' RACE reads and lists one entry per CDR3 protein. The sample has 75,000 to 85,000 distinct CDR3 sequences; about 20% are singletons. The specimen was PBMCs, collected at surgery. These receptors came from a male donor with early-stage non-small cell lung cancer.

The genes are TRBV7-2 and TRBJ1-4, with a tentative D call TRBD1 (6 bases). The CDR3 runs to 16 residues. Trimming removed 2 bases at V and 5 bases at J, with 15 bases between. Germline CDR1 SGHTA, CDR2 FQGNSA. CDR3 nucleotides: TGTGCCAGCAGCTTATACGGGGGGCTCCGGAATGAAAAACTGTTTTTT. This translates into CASSLYGGLRNEKLFF.

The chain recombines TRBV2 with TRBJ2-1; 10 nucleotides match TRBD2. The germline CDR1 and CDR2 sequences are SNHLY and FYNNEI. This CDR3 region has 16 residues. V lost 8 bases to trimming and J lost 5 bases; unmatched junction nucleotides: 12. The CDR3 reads CASLAGSGGPHNEQFF. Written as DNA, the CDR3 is TGTGCCAGCCTCGCAGGTAGCGGGGGGCCTCACAATGAGCAGTTCTTC.

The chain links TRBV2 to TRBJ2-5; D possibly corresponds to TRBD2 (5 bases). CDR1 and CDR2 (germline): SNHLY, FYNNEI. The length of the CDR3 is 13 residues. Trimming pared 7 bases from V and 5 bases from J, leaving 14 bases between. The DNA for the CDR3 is TGTGCCAGCATGGTGAGGGAGAAGGAGACCCAGTACTTC. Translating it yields CASMVREKETQYF.

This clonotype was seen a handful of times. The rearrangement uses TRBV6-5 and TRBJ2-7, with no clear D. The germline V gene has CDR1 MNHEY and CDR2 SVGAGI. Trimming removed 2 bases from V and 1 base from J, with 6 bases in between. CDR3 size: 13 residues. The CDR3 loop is CASSYPASYEQYF. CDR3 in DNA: TGTGCCAGCAGTTACCCGGCATCCTACGAGCAGTACTTC.

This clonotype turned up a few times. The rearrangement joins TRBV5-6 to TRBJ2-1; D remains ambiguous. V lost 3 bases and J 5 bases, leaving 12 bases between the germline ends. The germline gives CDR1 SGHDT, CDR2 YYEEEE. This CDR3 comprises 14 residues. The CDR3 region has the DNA TGTGCCAGCAGCTCTTACTACCGTGACAATGAGCAGTTCTTC. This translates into CASSSYYRDNEQFF.

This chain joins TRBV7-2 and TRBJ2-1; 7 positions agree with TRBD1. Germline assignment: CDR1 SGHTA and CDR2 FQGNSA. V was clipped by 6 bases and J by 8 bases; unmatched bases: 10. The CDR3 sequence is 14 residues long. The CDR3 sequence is CASSLRYRGDEQFF. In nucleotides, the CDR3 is TGTGCCAGCAGTCTAAGGTACAGGGGAGATGAGCAGTTCTTC.

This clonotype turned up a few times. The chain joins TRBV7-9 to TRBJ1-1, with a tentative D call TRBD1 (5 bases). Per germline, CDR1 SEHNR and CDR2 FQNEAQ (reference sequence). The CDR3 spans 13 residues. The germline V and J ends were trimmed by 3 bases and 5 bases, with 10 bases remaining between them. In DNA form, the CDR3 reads TGTGCCAGCAGCTTCACAGGTTTTACTGAAGCTTTCTTT. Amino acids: CASSFTGFTEAFF.